The following is a T cell receptor (beta chain) sequence with its context. The antigen remains undetermined. Germline V gene data show CDR1 as SGHTA and CDR2 as FQGTGA. V was cut by 5 bases and J by 3 bases, with 20 bases left in between. The CDR3 runs 16 residues. This entry belongs to a study of vaccination and CD4 T cells after COVID-19. The Oncomine TCR Beta short-read assay sequenced DNA from cultured CD4+ T cells. Genomic DNA from cultured CD4+ T cells was extracted. TCRdb passed the PCR reads through MiXCR, listing each CDR3 protein once. Of about 17,000 distinct CDR3 sequences in the sample, 51% were seen once. The sample's time point: late sampling 161 to 241 days after vaccination in three convalescent patients. The treatment: approximately nine-day PBMC culture with coronavirus spike peptide pools or control peptides (ViraFEST assay). Peptide pool stimulation in ViraFEST expanded antigen-specific T cells, whose TCRs were then sequenced. Culture conditions combined 1.5 million to 2.5 million PBMCs per well with roughly 10 IU/ml IL-2 and roughly 9.1 ug/ml peptide pools.

This sequence joins TRBV7-3 and TRBJ2-7; D uncertain. This receptor was taken from a human donor who had recovered from COVID-19. The sample here was CD4+ T cells from blood, cultured in vitro, taken about 7 months after SARS-CoV-2 vaccination. The CDR3, as DNA: TGTGCCAGCAGCCCCAAAGGGTCAGCGAACAACTACGAGCAGTACTTC. It translates to CASSPKGSANNYEQYF.